Each of the 20 T cell receptor beta chains below was sequenced from the same sample in a study of OX40 agonist ivuxolimab in advanced cancers. The table came from immunoSEQ multiplex PCR; TCRdb's copy has only in-frame clones and leaves some out. The table has tens of thousands of clones, 84% seen once. This material consisted of CD4+ or CD8+ T cells sorted from blood, taken in a trial of the OX40 agonist ivuxolimab. These receptors were taken from an adult with an advanced solid tumor such as melanoma, head and neck, liver or kidney cancer.

The rearrangement joins TRBV19 to TRBJ1-2, with 9 bases fitting TRBD1. In germline, CDR1 is LNHDA, CDR2 SQIVND (reference sequence). After removal of 3 bases from V and 12 bases from J, the junction contained 11 bases not matched to a gene. The CDR3 runs 14 residues. The CDR3 sequence is CASSMRRTGAANTF. CDR3 nucleotide sequence: TGTGCCAGTAGTATGAGGCGGACAGGGGCCGCGAACACCTTC. The variable domain in full, completed from reference TRBV19 and TRBJ1-2, reads DGGITQSPKYLFRKEGQNVTLSCEQNLNHDAMYWYRQDPGQGLRLIYYSQIVNDFQKGDIAEGYSVSREKKESFPLTVTSAQKNPTAFYLCASSMRRTGAANTFGSGTRLTVV.

This clone was detected only a few times. The chain employs TRBV7-2 and TRBJ2-7; D is unresolved. Germline loops: CDR1 SGHTA, CDR2 FQGNSA. The CDR3 sequence is 11 residues long. Between the trimmed V and J ends, which lost 4 bases and 2 bases, there was a span of 3 bases. The CDR3 DNA sequence: TGTGCCAGCAGCTCGGCCTACGAGCAGTACTTC. Translation: CASSSAYEQYF.

This rearrangement joins TRBV6-5 to TRBJ2-7; D may be TRBD1 (5 bases). V was pared by 0 bases and J by 5 bases, with 17 bases between. Germline V gene sequence: CDR1 MNHEY, CDR2 SVGAGI. The CDR3 consists of 16 residues. In DNA form, the CDR3 reads TGTGCCAGCAGTTACTCTCAGGGTGCAGGGCTGAACGAGCAGTACTTC. It codes for CASSYSQGAGLNEQYF.

The V and J genes are TRBV15 and TRBJ2-5, with a weak D call TRBD2 (6 bases). V lost 0 bases, J lost 1 base, and 9 bases lay in between. In germline, CDR1 is LNHNV, CDR2 YYDKDF (reference sequence). CDR3 size: 15 residues. DNA of the CDR3: TGTGCCACCAGCAGAGATAGCGGACCCCAAGAGACCCAGTACTTC. It is translated as CATSRDSGPQETQYF. The full variable domain, in which reference TRBV15 and TRBJ2-5 provide the parts outside the CDR3, is DAMVIQNPRYQVTQFGKPVTLSCSQTLNHNVMYWYQQKSSQAPKLLFHYYDKDFNNEADTPDNFQSRRPNTSFCFLDIRSPGLGDTAMYLCATSRDSGPQETQYFGPGTRLLVL.

The rearrangement links TRBV2 to TRBJ2-6, with TRBD1 as a possible D gene (5 bases). The CDR3 contains 15 residues. Germline CDR1 reads SNHLY; CDR2 reads FYNNEI. The ends were cut back, 2 bases at V and 8 bases at J, with 13 bases in the middle. The CDR3 DNA follows: TGTGCCAGCAGTGAATCTGGGGCATTGTCCAACGTCCTGACTTTC. It is translated as CASSESGALSNVLTF.

The genes are TRBV27 and TRBJ1-1; D unclear. This CDR3 region has 13 residues. V was trimmed by 2 bases and J by 5 bases, leaving 9 bases between them. The germline CDR1 and CDR2 sequences are MNHEY and SMNVEV (reference sequence). CDR3 residues: CASSLSLGTEAFF. The CDR3 DNA reads as TGTGCCAGCAGTTTAAGCCTGGGGACTGAAGCTTTCTTT.

This clone was found a few times. This chain connects TRBV5-1 to TRBJ1-2, with D possibly matching TRBD1 (5 bases). V dropped 2 bases and J dropped 6 bases, with 14 bases sitting between them. Germline lookup yields CDR1 SGHRS and CDR2 YFSETQ. This CDR3 is built from 14 residues. DNA for the CDR3: TGCGCCAGCAGCTTAGGGACGGCTGACCATGGCTACACCTTC. Protein sequence: CASSLGTADHGYTF.

This clone was seen a handful of times. V gene TRBV28 combines with J gene TRBJ1-5, with 7 nucleotides matching TRBD1. This CDR3 spans 18 amino acids. Per germline, CDR1 MDHEN and CDR2 SYDVKM. After removal of 5 bases from V and 4 bases from J, the junction contained 17 bases not matched to a gene. This CDR3 is CASSPTRRQGKVNQPQHF. The CDR3 DNA is TGTGCCAGCAGTCCCACTCGCCGACAGGGCAAAGTAAATCAGCCCCAGCATTTT.

With respect to this clone: An end of the junction differs from the germline gene, which may be a read error. Additional DNA sequences in this sample encode the identical CDR3. The chain has TRBV6-1 and TRBJ2-2, with 8 bases fitting TRBD2. In germline, CDR1 is MNHNS, CDR2 SASEGT. The CDR3 spans 16 residues. The CDR3 DNA sequence: TGTGCCAGCAGTGATGCGGGAGGCTCGAACACCGAGGAGCTGTTTTTT. It encodes CASSDAGGSNTEELFF.

The chain employs TRBV6-1 and TRBJ1-1, with D uncertain. Germline-derived CDR1 and CDR2 are MNHNS and SASEGT. The CDR3 runs 13 residues. V was pared by 8 bases and J by 5 bases, with 15 bases between. This CDR3 is CASLGREVTEAFF. The CDR3 region has the DNA TGTGCCAGCCTAGGACGGGAGGTTACTGAAGCTTTCTTT.

The chain recombines TRBV25-1 with TRBJ2-3; D may correspond to TRBD1 or TRBD2 (5 bases each). V was clipped by 5 bases and J by 2 bases, with 11 bases between them. The CDR3 loop spans 14 amino acids. CDR1 and CDR2 from the germline V gene are MGHDK and SYGVNS. CDR3 nucleotides: TGTGCCAGCAGTAAGACGGGGCTCACAGATACGCAGTATTTT. Protein product: CASSKTGLTDTQYF.

This chain connects TRBV5-1 to TRBJ2-1; 9 bases are shared with TRBD1. With V trimmed by 2 bases and J by 8 bases, 11 bases remained unmatched. In germline, CDR1 is SGHRS, CDR2 YFSETQ. The length of the CDR3 is 16 residues. DNA of the CDR3: TGCGCCAGCAGCTTACTTTCCGGGACAGGGTTTTATGAGCAGTTCTTC. Its protein is CASSLLSGTGFYEQFF. The whole variable domain, remainder taken from reference TRBV5-1 and TRBJ2-1, is KAGVTQTPRYLIKTRGQQVTLSCSPISGHRSVSWYQQTPGQGLQFLFEYFSETQRNKGNFPGRFSGRQFSNSRSEMNVSTLELGDSALYLCASSLLSGTGFYEQFFGPGTRLTVL.

The chain employs TRBV5-8 and TRBJ2-2, with D possibly called TRBD1 or TRBD2 (5 bases each). This CDR3 region has 15 residues. Germline CDR1 SGHTS, CDR2 YDEGEE. Between the trimmed V and J ends, which lost 4 bases and 4 bases, there was a span of 14 bases. CDR3 bases: TGTGCCAGCAGCCGGACCGGGACCCTCACCGGGGAGCTGTTTTTT. As protein: CASSRTGTLTGELFF.

This clone was recorded only once. This sequence joins TRBV27 and TRBJ1-6; perhaps TRBD1 as D (6 bases). Germline CDR1 reads MNHEY; CDR2 reads SMNVEV (reference sequence). V lost 5 bases to trimming and J lost 7 bases, with 12 bases between them. The CDR3 runs to 14 residues. This CDR3 reads CASSPHTGNSPLHF. In DNA, the CDR3 is TGTGCCAGCAGTCCGCACACAGGGAATTCACCCCTCCACTTT.

The V gene is TRBV9, the J gene TRBJ1-6; TRBD1 might be the D (5 bases). This CDR3 contains 16 residues. The ends were cut back, 0 bases at V and 7 bases at J, with 14 bases in the middle. Germline lookup yields CDR1 SGDLS and CDR2 YYNGEE. The DNA for the CDR3 is TGTGCCAGCAGCGTAGCTTCCAGGGCAGAGAATTCACCCCTCCACTTT. Protein: CASSVASRAENSPLHF.

This clone has a handful of counts. This chain uses TRBV7-7 with TRBJ2-5, with a possible D match to TRBD1 (5 bases). Trimming removed 5 bases from V and 1 base from J, with 11 bases in between. The CDR3 consists of 14 residues. CDR1 SSHAT and CDR2 FNYEAQ come from the germline V gene (reference sequence). CDR3 sequence (DNA): TGTGCCAGCAGCGGCCCAGGGCCCCAAGAGACCCAGTACTTC. Translation: CASSGPGPQETQYF.

The chain uses TRBV10-3 and TRBJ2-1, with no clear D. The CDR3 is made up of 16 amino acids. CDR1 ENHRY and CDR2 SYGVKD come from the germline V gene. V was cut by 0 bases and J by 3 bases, with 12 bases left in between. Written as DNA, the CDR3 is TGTGCCATCAGTGAGTCCTTTACTCAGAACTACAATGAGCAGTTCTTC. Translation: CAISESFTQNYNEQFF.

This clone is deemed medium-sized. V is TRBV5-4 and J is TRBJ2-5, with TRBD1 matching 11 bases. Trimming cost V 4 bases and J 2 bases; bases outside gene matches: 1. Germline-derived CDR1 and CDR2 are SGHNT and YYREEE (reference sequence). This CDR3 region has 14 residues. This CDR3 reads CASSRDRGQETQYF. Written as DNA, the CDR3 is TGTGCCAGCAGCCGGGACAGGGGGCAAGAGACCCAGTACTTC.

The V and J genes are TRBV14 and TRBJ2-3, with 11 bases identical to TRBD2. J lost 2 bases, V lost 2 bases, and 9 bases had no gene match. The CDR3 loop spans 18 amino acids. The germline V gene has CDR1 SGHDN and CDR2 FVKESK. This CDR3 reads CASSQSTGLAAITDTQYF. CDR3 DNA: TGTGCCAGCAGCCAATCTACGGGACTAGCGGCAATCACAGATACGCAGTATTTT.

The chain recombines TRBV5-5 with TRBJ2-7; 8 nucleotides line up with TRBD2. Germline CDR1 SGHKS, CDR2 YYEKEE (reference sequence). This CDR3 is 17 amino acids long. V shed 4 bases and J 4 bases; nucleotides not matched to a gene: 16. CDR3 region: CASSLAGSGGRSYEQYF. CDR3 bases: TGTGCCAGCAGCCTTGCCGGCTCGGGCGGGAGGTCTTACGAGCAGTACTTC.